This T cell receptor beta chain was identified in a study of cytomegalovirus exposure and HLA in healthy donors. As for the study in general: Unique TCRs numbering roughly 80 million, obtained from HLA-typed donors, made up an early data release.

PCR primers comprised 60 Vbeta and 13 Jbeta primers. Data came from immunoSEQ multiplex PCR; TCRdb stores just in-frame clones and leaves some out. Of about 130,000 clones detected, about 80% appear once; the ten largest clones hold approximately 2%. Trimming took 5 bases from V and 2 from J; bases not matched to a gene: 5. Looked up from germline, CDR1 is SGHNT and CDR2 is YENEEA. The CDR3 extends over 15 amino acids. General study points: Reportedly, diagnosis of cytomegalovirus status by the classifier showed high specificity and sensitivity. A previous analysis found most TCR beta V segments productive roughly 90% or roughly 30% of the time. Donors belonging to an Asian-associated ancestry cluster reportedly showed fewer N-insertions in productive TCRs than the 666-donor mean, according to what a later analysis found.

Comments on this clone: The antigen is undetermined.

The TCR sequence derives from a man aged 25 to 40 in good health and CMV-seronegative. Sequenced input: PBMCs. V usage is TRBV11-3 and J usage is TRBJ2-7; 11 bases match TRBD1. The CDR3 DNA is TGTGCCAGCAGCCGCCGGACAGGGGGCCCCTACGAGCAGTACTTC. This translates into CASSRRTGGPYEQYF. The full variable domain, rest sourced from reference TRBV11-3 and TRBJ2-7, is EAGVVQSPRYKIIEKKQPVAFWCNPISGHNTLYWYLQNLGQGPELLIRYENEEAVDDSQLPKDRFSAERLKGVDSTLKIQPAELGDSAVYLCASSRRTGGPYEQYFGPGTRLTVT.